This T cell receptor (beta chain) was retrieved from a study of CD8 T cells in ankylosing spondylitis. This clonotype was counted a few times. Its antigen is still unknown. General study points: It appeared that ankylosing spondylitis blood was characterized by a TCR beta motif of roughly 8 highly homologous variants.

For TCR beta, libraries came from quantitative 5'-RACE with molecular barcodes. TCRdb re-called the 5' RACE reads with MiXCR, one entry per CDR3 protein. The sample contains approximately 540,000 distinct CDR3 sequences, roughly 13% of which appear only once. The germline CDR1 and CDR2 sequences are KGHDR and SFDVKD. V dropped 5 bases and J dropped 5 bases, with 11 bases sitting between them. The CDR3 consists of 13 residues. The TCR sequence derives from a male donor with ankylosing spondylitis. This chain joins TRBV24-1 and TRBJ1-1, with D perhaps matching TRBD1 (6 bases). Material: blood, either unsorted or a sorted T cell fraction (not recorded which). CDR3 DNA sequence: TGTGCCACCAGTGGTCAGGGGAGTACTGAAGCTTTCTTT. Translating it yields CATSGQGSTEAFF.